The text below deals with one T cell receptor (beta chain). The PCR ran on 60 Vbeta and 13 Jbeta primers. The protocol was immunoSEQ multiplex PCR, while the TCRdb copy is restricted to in-frame clones and leaves out a portion. The table records over 150,000 clones, 82% of them present only once. V was trimmed by 5 bases and J by 2 bases, leaving 12 bases between them. CDR3 length: 14 residues. Germline V CDR1 and CDR2: MDHEN, SYDVKM. The sample originates from a study of cytomegalovirus exposure and HLA in healthy donors. The clonotype comes from a girl aged 10-17 years in good health and CMV-seropositive. J is TRBJ1-2 and V is TRBV28; D remains ambiguous. Sequenced sample: PBMCs. CDR3 sequence (DNA): TGTGCCAGCAGTATTAGAGGAGCGAACTATGGCTACACCTTC. Protein sequence: CASSIRGANYGYTF.